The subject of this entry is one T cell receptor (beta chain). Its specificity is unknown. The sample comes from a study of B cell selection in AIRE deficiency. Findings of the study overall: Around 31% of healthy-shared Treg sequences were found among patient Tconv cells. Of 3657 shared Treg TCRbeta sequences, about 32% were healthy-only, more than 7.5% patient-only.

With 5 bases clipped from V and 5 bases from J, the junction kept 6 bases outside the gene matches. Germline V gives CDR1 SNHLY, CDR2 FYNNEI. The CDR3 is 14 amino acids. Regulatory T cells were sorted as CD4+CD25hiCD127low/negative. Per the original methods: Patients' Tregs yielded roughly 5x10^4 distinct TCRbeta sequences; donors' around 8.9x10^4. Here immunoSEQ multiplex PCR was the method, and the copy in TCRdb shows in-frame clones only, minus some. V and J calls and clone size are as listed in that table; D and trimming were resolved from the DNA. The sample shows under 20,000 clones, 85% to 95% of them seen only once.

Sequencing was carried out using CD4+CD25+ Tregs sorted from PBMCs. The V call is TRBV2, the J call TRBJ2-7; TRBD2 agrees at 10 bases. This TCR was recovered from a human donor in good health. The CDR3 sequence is CASSYSGRADEQYF. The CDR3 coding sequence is TGTGCCAGCAGTTACAGCGGGAGGGCCGACGAGCAGTACTTC.